Described below is a single T cell receptor beta chain sequence and its context. What it binds is not known. The germline CDR1 and CDR2 sequences are MNHNS and SASEGT. Trimming shortened V by 6 bases and J by 0 bases, and 9 bases separated the two germline ends. The CDR3 extends over 14 amino acids. The data were obtained in a study of blood T cells in healthy people across ages. For the second PCR, which ran for 7 to 11 cycles, a sample-barcoded 5' primer and a J-beta primer mix were used. MiXCR, run by TCRdb on the 5' RACE reads, gives a single entry per CDR3 protein. The sample lists 780,000 or so distinct CDR3 sequences, roughly three fifths occurring once. The study's findings and limits: Investigators treated diversity estimates from one million T cells as underestimates.

The genes are TRBV6-1 and TRBJ2-1; weak D call: TRBD1 (6 bases). Material for sequencing was blood. This clonotype originated in a man aged 35 to 55 in good health. CDR3 sequence (DNA): TGTGCCAGCAGACGACAGGTCTCCTACAATGAGCAGTTCTTC. Protein: CASRRQVSYNEQFF.